One T cell receptor (beta chain) is described in this entry. Its cognate antigen has yet to be identified. Base qualities are not provided; no much larger clone lies one nucleotide away. Taken from cysteine to phenylalanine, the CDR3 has 15 residues. Left in the record is the CDR3 DNA by itself, 45 bases read in frame from the first base. Via the germline V gene, CDR1 is KGHSH and CDR2 LQKENI. The V and J ends are trimmed by 5 bases and 0 bases, leaving 13 bases between them. The donors were healthy, HIV-negative adults with no recently reported acute infections or vaccinations. Only Caucasian adults living in Nashville, Tennessee, USA were represented among the donors. Magnetic negative selection was used to enrich CD4+ T cells, after which naive cells were positively selected on CD45RA and the negative fraction became the memory subset. Blood was obtained by leukapheresis, after which PBMCs were separated by Ficoll-Histopaque density gradient centrifugation and cryopreserved in liquid nitrogen vapor phase. Analytical flow cytometry was used to check the purity and quantity of each magnetically sorted T cell population. From each sorted fraction, genomic DNA was isolated and quantified by UV absorbance on a Nanodrop 2000c.

This sample was included in a study of shared clonotypes between healthy human individuals (TCRdb year 2020). About the investigation overall: The cohort comprised a couple of women and three men aged 18 to 49 years. Per donor, three plates each were used for CD4 naive and CD4 memory, two for CD8 naive, and one for CD8 memory. The study deeply sequenced blood TCR repertoires of about 5 healthy adults to estimate repertoire size and the extent of clonotype sharing between individuals. Different laboratories and diverse techniques were used to prepare libraries and sequence TCR repertoires, to increase sequencing depth and limit assay-specific biases. Between about 0.8 and 8.9 billion PBMCs per donor were obtained by leukapheresis.

The investigation overall reported the following: Sampling was limited to blood, and TCR repertoires in tissue likely differ from TCR repertoires in blood. Pairwise subsampling indicated that sequencing depth was expected to affect the degree of clonotype sharing among donors. Larger estimated clonotype richness was generally found for naive subsets than for memory subsets. Roughly 5.2% of naive CD4, approximately 3.7% of naive CD8, about 2.1% of memory CD4, and about 0.4% of memory CD8 clonotypes were shared across several donors. Compared with non-shared clonotypes, clonotypes shared by all four sorted-subset donors had higher generation probabilities. Incomplete sequencing was indicated by rarefaction of sorted-subset datasets, despite the large sequencing depth. Because the study included a small number of donors, the genetic and exposure-history diversity represented was limited.

Using the deep immunoSEQ assay, multiplex PCR amplified TCR CDR3 regions from genomic DNA. Genomic DNA extracted from each cell subset was distributed evenly over all wells of several immunoSEQ 96-well plates, and each plate served as one replicate. For sorted subsets, each replicate PCR was loaded with 200 ng genomic DNA, equivalent to 30,000 to 35,000 T cell genomes. Purified libraries were quantified with a Qubit 3.0 fluorometer, sized on a Bioanalyzer 2100, and re-quantified with the KAPA Library Quantification kit. Each immunoSEQ 96-well plate was sequenced on its own single-read 150-cycle Illumina NextSeq 550 flow cell. In the paper's pipeline: Because the immunoSEQ output included only junctional sequences and no quality scores, the filtering could not be the same as the filtering used for full-length reads. To assign V/J genes and CDR3, sequences were annotated against IMGT germline references using PyIR, a Python wrapper for IgBLAST v1.9. Reads with weak V/J assignments (E-value above 1e-6), missing CDR3, stop codons, out-of-frame junctions, or ambiguous translated residues were removed. V3J clonotypes were defined as sequences sharing an identical inferred V gene, J gene, and CDR3 amino acid sequence. Percentage overlap between repertoires was calculated by dividing the number of shared unique clonotypes by the size of the smaller repertoire. RTK rarefaction, the Chao1 estimator, and Recon v2.1 estimates of unobserved clonotypes were used to assess repertoire richness. Generation probabilities were computed with OLGA for all TCRbeta clonotypes obtained by the gDNA method from several donors. Not all clones reach the TCRdb copy of this immuneACCESS table, which keeps in-frame sequences only. Checked studies attribute under half of the gap to unresolved V genes and leave the rest unexplained. That table gives V, J and clone size, and the DNA gave D and trimming. This sample holds around 2,000,000 clones; 85% to 95% were observed only once. The top ten constitute about 0.13% of the sample.

The chain couples TRBV18 to TRBJ1-1, with the identity of the D gene unclear. The receptor's source is a young man in good health. The sample comprised naive CD4+ T cells sorted from blood. Reading the label with the study, this specimen's cell subset or site is: CD45RA+ positively selected. Read as DNA, the sequence is TGTGCCAGCTCAGATAGTTGGGTCATGAACACTGAAGCTTTCTTT. Its protein is CASSDSWVMNTEAFF.